The present T cell receptor (beta chain) was sequenced within a study of CD8+CD57+ T cells in acquired aplastic anemia listed by TCRdb under 2018. At the level of the whole study: On average, sorted CD4+ and CD8+ cells yielded around 3.5 ug of extracted DNA, with a range of about 0.17 to 27.4 ug. CD8+CD57+ expansion was defined as frequency above the mean frequency observed in healthy subjects. Results and caveats for the whole study, not just this receptor: Twenty-nine CD8+ CDR3 sequences were found to be shared between patients and controls, but these sequences appeared to be highly expressed in patients and within the immunodominant clones of the patients. CD8+ Simpson's diversity did not differ significantly between patients and healthy controls (P=0.060).

Sequences LNHDA (CDR1) and SQIVND (CDR2) are obtained from the germline V gene (reference sequence). The CDR3 starts with the cysteine, ends with the phenylalanine, and has 16 residues. The kept DNA is CDR3 alone, 48 bases in frame from the first base. The germline V end is reduced by 2 bases and the J end by 3 bases; junction bases left unmatched: 5. A note on this clonotype: It lacks a known antigen. No per-base quality is available; no much larger clone lies one base away.

Flow cytometry had shown CD8+CD57+ cell expansion in the patients selected for sequencing. Severe acquired aplastic anemia was diagnosed in all patients according to International Study of Aplastic Anemia and Agranulocytosis and Camitta criteria. No therapy had been received by the patients at the time of blood sampling. TCR repertoires of sorted CD4+ and CD8+ blood T cells from severe aplastic anemia patients and healthy subjects were deep-sequenced in the study. Patients were enrolled under clinicaltrials.gov protocols 00001620, 01623167, 00001397, 00071045, 00081523 and 00961064 in the USA. Ficoll-Paque density gradient centrifugation was used to isolate peripheral blood mononuclear cells. CD4+ and CD8+ T cells were sorted by FACS or magnetic beads before DNA extraction. Profiling of TCR beta VDJ combinations and CDR3 sequences used genomic DNA as the template. An Illumina HiSeq 2000 was used for TCR repertoire sequencing. From the authors' description of their analysis: TRBV/TRBJ rearrangement plots, CDR3 size and DJ length profiles, and Simpson's diversity index were used to evaluate the repertoires. The immunodominant clone was defined as the most abundant DNA sequence in deep sequencing data. CDR3 amino acid sequences were screened for sharing across subjects and were compared with published repertoires and the VDJdb database. TCRdb passed the public sequencing reads through fastp at Q25 and MiXCR, retaining productive beta sequences. Rows with a matching CDR3 protein are joined into one entry that keeps the most common DNA and genes. TCRdb, rather than the study authors, made the V and J calls. The table for this sample lists some 160,000 distinct CDR3 sequences; 48% of them were counted only once. The leading ten clones occupy around a third of the sample.

Sequenced sample: sorted CD4+, CD8+, or CD8+CD57+ T cells (not recorded which) from PBMCs. The source is a human donor with aplastic anemia. This chain is built from TRBV19 and TRBJ2-1, with TRBD1 identical over 9 junction bases. The CDR3 in this case is CASSITGGYNYNEQFF. The DNA sequence is given as TGTGCCAGTAGTATAACAGGGGGCTATAACTACAATGAGCAGTTCTTC.